Listed here are 10 T cell receptor beta chains from one sample, sequenced in a study of T-cell memory formation after mild COVID-19. TCRdb called the 5' RACE reads again in MiXCR, with one record for every CDR3 protein. The sample holds approximately 180,000 distinct CDR3 sequences, around 15% seen once. The sequencing sample was made of PBMCs or a T cell subset sorted from them (not recorded which). Receptors originate from an adult woman who had mild COVID-19 (a few samples of this study predate the infection). Cell type and time point are not known.

This rearrangement joins TRBV12-3 or TRBV12-4 to TRBJ2-7; 8 nucleotides align to TRBD2. After removal of 1 base from V and 2 bases from J, the junction contained 4 bases not matched to a gene. CDR3 length equals 15 residues. The CDR3 protein is CASSLVGTRPYEQYF. CDR3 DNA: TGTGCCAGCAGTTTAGTCGGGACTAGGCCCTACGAGCAGTACTTC.

In its sample, this clonotype was seen a few times. The V gene is TRBV5-1, the J gene TRBJ1-6, with D tentatively TRBD1 (6 bases). The CDR3 sequence is 14 residues long. Looked up from germline, CDR1 is SGHRS and CDR2 is YFSETQ. Trimming pared 1 base from V and 7 bases from J, leaving 9 bases between. CDR3 loop: CASSLSGENSPLHF. The CDR3 coding sequence is TGCGCCAGCAGCTTGTCAGGGGAAAATTCACCCCTCCACTTT.

The table lists this clonotype with many counts. The chain uses TRBV7-3 and TRBJ2-2; D gene ambiguous. The germline V gene encodes CDR1 SGHTA and CDR2 FQGTGA. This CDR3 has 12 residues. Deletions cut 3 bases from V and 5 bases from J, with 4 bases between. The CDR3 spells CASSFTTGELFF. CDR3 nucleotide sequence: TGTGCCAGCAGCTTTACGACCGGGGAGCTGTTTTTT.

V gene TRBV4-2 combines with J gene TRBJ2-7; 9 bases align to TRBD2. This CDR3 region has 16 residues. CDR1 LGHNA and CDR2 YNFKEQ come from the germline V gene. The trim removed 0 bases at V and 3 bases at J, leaving 6 bases unmatched. The CDR3 nucleotides read TGTGCCAGCAGCCAAGATTCGGCGGGAGGGGTCTACGAGCAGTACTTC. Protein sequence: CASSQDSAGGVYEQYF.

The chain employs TRBV12-3 or TRBV12-4 and TRBJ2-2, with TRBD2 as a possible D gene (6 bases). The CDR3 totals 12 residues. V lost 11 bases and J 3 bases, leaving 10 bases between the germline ends. In DNA form, the CDR3 reads TGTGCCTTGGGGGGAGACACCGGGGAGCTGTTTTTT. Its translation: CALGGDTGELFF.

The chain couples TRBV24-1 to TRBJ2-7; no reliable D call. The CDR3 contains 14 residues. V dropped 0 bases and J dropped 3 bases, with 8 bases sitting between them. Per the germline V gene, CDR1 is KGHDR and CDR2 is SFDVKD. The CDR3: CATSDLHPYYEQYF. CDR3 DNA sequence: TGTGCCACCAGTGATTTGCACCCATACTACGAGCAGTACTTC.

This clonotype was picked up a small number of times. This chain connects TRBV10-3 to TRBJ2-1; the D call may be TRBD1 or TRBD2 (6 bases each). Germline V CDR1 and CDR2: ENHRY, SYGVKD. Trimming pared 3 bases from V and 0 bases from J, leaving 12 bases between. This CDR3 region has 16 residues. The CDR3 sequence: CAISDPRGRSYNEQFF. DNA of the CDR3: TGTGCCATCAGTGACCCTCGGGGGCGCTCCTACAATGAGCAGTTCTTC.

Only a few counts were recorded for this clonotype. J is TRBJ1-5 and V is TRBV11-2; tentative D call: TRBD1 (5 bases). Trimming took off 5 bases at V and 0 bases at J, with 29 bases between the two ends. Looked up from germline, CDR1 is SGHAT and CDR2 is FQNNGV. The CDR3 consists of 21 residues. The CDR3 protein is CASSLNAMLRGTDYSNQPQHF. DNA of the CDR3: TGTGCCAGCAGCCTGAACGCTATGTTACGCGGGACGGATTATAGCAATCAGCCCCAGCATTTT.

CDR3 in DNA: TGTGCCAGTACTCGACAGGGTCGAAGCTCTGGAAACACCATATATTTT. Amino acid sequence: CASTRQGRSSGNTIYF. J is TRBJ1-3 and V is TRBV19, with 7 bases matching TRBD1. J lost 0 bases, V lost 7 bases, and 9 bases had no gene match. The germline V gene encodes CDR1 LNHDA and CDR2 SQIVND (reference sequence). The CDR3 runs to 16 residues.

V and J are TRBV6-2 or TRBV6-3 and TRBJ2-2, with TRBD2 as a possible D gene (6 bases). Trimming stripped 8 bases from V and 4 bases from J, with 14 bases between. The germline CDR1 and CDR2 sequences are MNHEY and SVGEGT. This CDR3 spans 14 amino acids. The CDR3, as DNA: TGTGCCAGCCTAGGAAGCGGGCTCACCGGGGAGCTGTTTTTT. It specifies CASLGSGLTGELFF.